The T cell receptor (beta chain) under discussion was sequenced for a study of control samples from healthy donors and cancer patients. Looked up from germline, CDR1 is SGHRS and CDR2 is YFSETQ. The CDR3 is made up of 13 amino acids. The V end lost 2 bases, the J end lost 8 bases, and 10 bases lay between the germline ends. The method was immunoSEQ multiplex PCR; TCRdb's version includes in-frame clones alone and lacks a portion of them. This sample carries under 150,000 clones, roughly 91% of them seen once, and the ten largest clones take 2.3%. The chain combines TRBV5-1 with TRBJ1-4; D not resolved. This TCR was recovered from a woman between 65 and 79 years old in good health. Material for sequencing was blood. This CDR3 is CASSLSVGEKLFF. CDR3 DNA: TGCGCCAGCAGCTTATCGGTAGGGGAAAAACTGTTTTTT.